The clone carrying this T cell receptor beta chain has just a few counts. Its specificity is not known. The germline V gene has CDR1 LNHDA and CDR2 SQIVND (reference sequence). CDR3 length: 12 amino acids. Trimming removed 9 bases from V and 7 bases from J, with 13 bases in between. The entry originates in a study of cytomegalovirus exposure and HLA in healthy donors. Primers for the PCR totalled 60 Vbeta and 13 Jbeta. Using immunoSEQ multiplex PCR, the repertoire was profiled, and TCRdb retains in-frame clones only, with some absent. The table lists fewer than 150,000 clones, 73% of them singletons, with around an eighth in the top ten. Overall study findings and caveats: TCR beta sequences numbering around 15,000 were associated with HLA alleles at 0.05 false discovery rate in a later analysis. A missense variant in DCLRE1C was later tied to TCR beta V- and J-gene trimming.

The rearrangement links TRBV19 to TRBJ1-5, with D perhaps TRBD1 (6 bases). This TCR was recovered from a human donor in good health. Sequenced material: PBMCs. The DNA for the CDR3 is TGTGCCAGCAACAGGGTTGGGCAGCCCCAGCATTTT. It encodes CASNRVGQPQHF.